This T cell receptor (beta chain) was retrieved from a study of OX40 agonist ivuxolimab in advanced cancers. Assay: immunoSEQ multiplex PCR; the TCRdb copy retains only in-frame clones and omits some. The sample lists 60,000 to 65,000 clones; around four fifths were seen once. Trimming pared 0 bases from V and 1 base from J, leaving 11 bases between. The V gene's germline CDR1 is GTSNPN and CDR2 SVGIG (reference sequence). The CDR3 extends over 15 amino acids. The TCR was taken from an adult with an advanced solid tumor such as melanoma, head and neck, liver or kidney cancer. Sequencing was performed on CD4+ or CD8+ T cells sorted from blood, taken in a trial of the OX40 agonist ivuxolimab. The chain recombines TRBV30 with TRBJ2-3; D tentatively fits TRBD1 or TRBD2 (6 bases each). The CDR3, as DNA: TGTGCCTGGAGTGTACACGGGGGCGGCACAGATACGCAGTATTTT. It is translated as CAWSVHGGGTDTQYF.